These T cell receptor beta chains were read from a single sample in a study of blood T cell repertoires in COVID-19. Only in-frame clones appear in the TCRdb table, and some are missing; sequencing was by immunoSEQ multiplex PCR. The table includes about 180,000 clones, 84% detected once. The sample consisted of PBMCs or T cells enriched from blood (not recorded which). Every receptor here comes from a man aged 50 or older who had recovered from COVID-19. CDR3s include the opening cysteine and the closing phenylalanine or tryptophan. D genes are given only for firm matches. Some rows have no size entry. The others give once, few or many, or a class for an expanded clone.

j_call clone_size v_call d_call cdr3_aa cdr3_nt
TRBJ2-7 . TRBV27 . CASSLRPAGARSYEQYF TGTGCCAGCAGTTTAAGACCGGCAGGGGCAAGATCCTACGAGCAGTACTTC
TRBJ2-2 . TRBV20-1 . CSASPLNTGELFF TGCAGTGCTAGTCCCCTGAACACCGGGGAGCTGTTTTTT
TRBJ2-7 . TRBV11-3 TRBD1 CASSPGQSYEQYF TGTGCCAGCAGCCCGGGACAGTCCTACGAGCAGTACTTC
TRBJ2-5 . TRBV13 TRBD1 CASSEQGRRWETQYF TGTGCCAGCAGCGAACAGGGGCGAAGGTGGGAGACCCAGTACTTC
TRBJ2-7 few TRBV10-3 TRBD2 CAISYRGGTAVEQYF TGTGCCATCAGCTACCGGGGGGGAACGGCCGTCGAGCAGTACTTC
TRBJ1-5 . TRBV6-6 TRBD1 CASSRQGDSSRNQPQHF TGTGCCAGCAGTCGGCAGGGGGATTCATCCCGGAATCAGCCCCAGCATTTT
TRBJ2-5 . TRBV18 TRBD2 CASSPTGTSGGRMETQYF TGTGCCAGCTCACCAACGGGGACTAGCGGGGGCAGGATGGAGACCCAGTACTTC
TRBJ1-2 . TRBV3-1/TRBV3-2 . CASSQDLKGAVYGYTF TGTGCCAGCAGCCAAGATCTGAAAGGGGCGGTCTATGGCTACACCTTC
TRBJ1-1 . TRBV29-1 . CSVTGRVAFF TGCAGCGTAACCGGCAGGGTGGCTTTCTTT
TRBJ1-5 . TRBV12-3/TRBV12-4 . CASSPIGGQPQHF TGTGCCAGCAGTCCCATCGGGGGTCAGCCCCAGCATTTT
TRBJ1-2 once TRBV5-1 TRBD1 CASSLASTGTTNYGYTF TGCGCCAGCAGCTTGGCTTCGACAGGGACAACTAACTATGGCTACACCTTC
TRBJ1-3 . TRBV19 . CASSLLVAGNTIYF TGTGCCAGTAGCCTATTGGTGGCTGGAAACACCATATATTTT
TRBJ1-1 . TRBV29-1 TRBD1 CSVRGRGTEAFF TGCAGCGTGAGGGGGCGCGGCACTGAAGCTTTCTTT
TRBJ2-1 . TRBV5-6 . CASSDLGANLYNEQFF TGTGCCAGCAGCGACTTGGGGGCCAACCTCTACAATGAGCAGTTCTTC
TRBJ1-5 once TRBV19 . CASQKPRDTRPSPQHF TGTGCCAGCCAAAAACCCCGGGACACCCGACCGTCGCCCCAGCATTTT
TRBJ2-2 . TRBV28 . CASSLSGLNTGELFF TGTGCCAGCAGTTTGTCAGGGTTGAACACCGGGGAGCTGTTTTTT
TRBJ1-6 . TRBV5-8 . CASSFQDSHLAPLHF TGTGCCAGCAGCTTTCAGGACAGTCATTTGGCACCCCTCCACTTT
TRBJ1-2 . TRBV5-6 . CASSPGGIWRFGYGYTF TGTGCCAGCAGCCCCGGGGGGATCTGGCGGTTCGGCTATGGCTACACCTTC
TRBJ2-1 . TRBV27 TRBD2 CASSLISGGAGEQFF TGTGCCAGCAGCCTCATTAGCGGGGGGGCCGGTGAGCAGTTCTTC
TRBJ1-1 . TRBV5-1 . CASSLAGFNTEAFF TGCGCCAGCAGCTTGGCCGGGTTCAACACTGAAGCTTTCTTT
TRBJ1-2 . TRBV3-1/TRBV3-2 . CASSPRQGMNTGYTF TGTGCCAGCAGCCCACGGCAGGGGATGAATACTGGCTACACCTTC
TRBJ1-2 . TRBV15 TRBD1 CATSRGTGGSNYGYTF TGTGCCACCAGCAGGGGGACAGGGGGCAGTAACTATGGCTACACCTTC
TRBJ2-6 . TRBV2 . CASNAKVGSGANVLTF TGTGCCAGCAATGCGAAGGTCGGGTCTGGGGCCAACGTCCTGACTTTC
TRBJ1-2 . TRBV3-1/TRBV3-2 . CASSQLSDSGGDYGYTF TGTGCCAGCAGCCAACTTTCGGACTCCGGGGGGGACTATGGCTACACCTTC
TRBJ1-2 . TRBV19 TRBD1 CASTADRGKGGYTF TGTGCCAGTACCGCCGACAGGGGAAAGGGGGGCTACACCTTC
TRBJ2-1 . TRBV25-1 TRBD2 CASSELSGGRSNEQFF TGTGCCAGCAGTGAACTTTCGGGGGGGCGGAGCAATGAGCAGTTCTTC
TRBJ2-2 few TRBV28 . CASSLRTGELFF TGTGCCAGCAGTTTGCGAACCGGGGAGCTGTTTTTT
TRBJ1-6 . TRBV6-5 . CASSKTAYNSPLHF TGTGCCAGCAGCAAGACAGCATACAATTCACCCCTCCACTTT
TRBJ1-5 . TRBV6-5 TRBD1 CASRRDRENQPQHF TGTGCCAGCAGGCGAGACAGGGAGAATCAGCCCCAGCATTTT
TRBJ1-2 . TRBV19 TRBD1 CASSGTDKNYGYTF TGTGCCAGTTCCGGGACAGATAAGAACTATGGCTACACCTTC
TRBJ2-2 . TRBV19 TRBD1 CASSSGQGSTGELFF TGTGCCAGTTCGTCAGGACAGGGGAGCACCGGGGAGCTGTTTTTT
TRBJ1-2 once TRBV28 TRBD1 CASSLDRLRNYTF TGTGCCAGCAGTTTGGACAGGCTAAGGAACTACACCTTC
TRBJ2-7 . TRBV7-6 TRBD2 CASSLVSYAAGRSYEQYF TGTGCCAGCAGCTTAGTGAGTTATGCAGCGGGGCGCTCCTACGAGCAGTACTTC
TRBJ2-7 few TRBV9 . CASSVGSGSYEEQYF TGTGCCAGCAGCGTAGGGTCGGGGTCGTACGAGGAGCAGTACTTC
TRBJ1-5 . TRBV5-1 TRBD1 CASRPTGDSNQPQHF TGCGCCAGCAGACCGACAGGGGATAGCAATCAGCCCCAGCATTTT
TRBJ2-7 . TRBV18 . CASFDSAQVYF TGTGCCAGCTTTGACAGTGCTCAGGTGTACTTC
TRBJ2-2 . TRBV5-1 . CASSFGAVTGELFF TGCGCCAGCAGCTTTGGGGCAGTCACCGGGGAGCTGTTTTTT
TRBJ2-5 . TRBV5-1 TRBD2 CASHRGGGAPETQYF TGCGCCAGCCATCGGGGCGGGGGGGCCCCAGAGACCCAGTACTTC
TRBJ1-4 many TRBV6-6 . CASSSRVANEKLFF TGTGCCAGCAGCTCACGGGTGGCTAATGAAAAACTGTTTTTT
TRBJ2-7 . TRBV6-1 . CASSEVHYLPYEQYF TGTGCCAGCAGTGAAGTTCATTACTTACCCTACGAGCAGTACTTC
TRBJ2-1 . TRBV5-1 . CASSSRDVAINEQFF TGCGCCAGCAGCTCCCGGGATGTAGCTATTAATGAGCAGTTCTTC